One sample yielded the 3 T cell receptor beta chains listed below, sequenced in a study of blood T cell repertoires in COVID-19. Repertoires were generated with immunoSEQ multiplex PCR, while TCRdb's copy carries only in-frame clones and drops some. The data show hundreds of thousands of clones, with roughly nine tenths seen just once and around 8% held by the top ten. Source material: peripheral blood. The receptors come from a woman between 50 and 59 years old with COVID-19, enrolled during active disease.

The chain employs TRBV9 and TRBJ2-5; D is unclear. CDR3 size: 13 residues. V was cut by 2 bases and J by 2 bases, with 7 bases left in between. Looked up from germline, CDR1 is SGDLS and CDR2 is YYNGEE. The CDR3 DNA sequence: TGTGCCAGCAGCGTTTACAGACAAGAGACCCAGTACTTC. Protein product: CASSVYRQETQYF.

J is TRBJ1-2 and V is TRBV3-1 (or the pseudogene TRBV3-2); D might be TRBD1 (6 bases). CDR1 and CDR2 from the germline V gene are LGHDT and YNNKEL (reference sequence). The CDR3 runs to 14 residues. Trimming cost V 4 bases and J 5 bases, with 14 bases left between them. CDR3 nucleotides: TGTGCCAGCAGCCCTTCCAGGGGTAGGTATGGCTACACCTTC. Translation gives CASSPSRGRYGYTF.

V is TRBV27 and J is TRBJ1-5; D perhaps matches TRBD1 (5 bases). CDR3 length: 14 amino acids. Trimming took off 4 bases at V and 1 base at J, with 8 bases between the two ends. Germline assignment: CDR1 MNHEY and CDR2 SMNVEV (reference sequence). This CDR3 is CASSYSGSNQPQHF. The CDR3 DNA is TGTGCCAGCAGTTACTCAGGGAGCAATCAGCCCCAGCATTTT.